This passage covers 5 T cell receptor beta chains from one sample sequenced in a study of T cell responses to AZD1222 COVID-19 vaccine. Method: immunoSEQ multiplex PCR; TCRdb's copy keeps in-frame clones and lacks some. The sample lists about 190,000 clones; over 80% were seen once. The sample here was peripheral blood, taken on day 0 of MenACWY control vaccination. These receptor sequences come from an adult in good health.

This chain links TRBV7-2 with TRBJ1-2; 7 bases map to TRBD1. The length of the CDR3 is 14 residues. Germline V gene sequence: CDR1 SGHTA, CDR2 FQGNSA. Trimming removed 6 bases from V and 4 bases from J; junction bases left unmatched: 8. Written as DNA, the CDR3 is TGTGCCAGCAGGCTGGGACAGCCCCCCTATGGCTACACCTTC. Protein: CASRLGQPPYGYTF.

The rearrangement links TRBV27 to TRBJ2-7; 9 bases align to TRBD2. The CDR3 is 14 amino acids. The germline CDR1 and CDR2 sequences are MNHEY and SMNVEV (reference sequence). Trimming took 6 bases from V and 3 from J; bases not matched to a gene: 6. CDR3 nucleotides: TGTGCCAGCAGCGAGACTAGCGGTAACTACGAGCAGTACTTC. Residues: CASSETSGNYEQYF.

The gene calls are TRBV5-1 and TRBJ2-1; TRBD2 matches 8 bases. CDR1 is SGHRS and CDR2 is YFSETQ in the germline V gene. V dropped 5 bases and J dropped 2; count of bases not matched to a gene: 3. The CDR3 is 14 amino acids. CDR3 residues: CASRLAGPYNEQFF. The CDR3 DNA reads TGCGCCAGCAGATTAGCGGGACCCTACAATGAGCAGTTCTTC.

V and J are TRBV28 and TRBJ1-2; 8 positions match TRBD1. The length of the CDR3 is 13 residues. Germline V lookup: CDR1 MDHEN, CDR2 SYDVKM. V gave up 7 bases and J gave up 6 bases; unmatched junction bases: 7. CDR3 amino acids: CASTPGGRDGYTF. The DNA for the CDR3 is TGTGCCAGCACCCCAGGGGGCAGGGATGGCTACACCTTC.

The chain links TRBV10-3 to TRBJ2-5; D may be TRBD1 (6 bases). CDR3 length: 13 residues. From germline, CDR1 is ENHRY and CDR2 SYGVKD. Between the trimmed V and J ends, which lost 2 bases and 3 bases, there was a span of 7 bases. CDR3 in DNA: TGTGCCATCAGTGAGACAGGGAAAGAGACCCAGTACTTC. Protein product: CAISETGKETQYF.